This T cell receptor beta chain derives from a study of PD-1 blockade in classical Hodgkin lymphoma. Study observations and caveats: TCR diversity at baseline was reported to be reduced in newly diagnosed patients relative to healthy donors.

V shed 4 bases and J shed 5 bases, with 17 bases lying between them. The CDR3 spans 16 residues. Germline values: CDR1 MGHRA, CDR2 YSYEKL. The time point: cycle 4 day 1 (C4D1), after less than 7 weeks of nivolumab. Relapse after autologous stem cell transplantation occurred in every patient, and brentuximab vedotin exposure varied. Sequencing was performed with immunoSEQ multiplex PCR; in TCRdb, only in-frame clones are kept and a portion is missing. The table includes tens of thousands of clones, roughly 87% detected once. This clone was picked up one time. No antigen is known for it. The TCR was taken from a human donor with classical Hodgkin lymphoma. The rearrangement uses TRBV4-1 and TRBJ1-4; possible D gene TRBD1, 5 bases. The source was peripheral blood mononuclear cells (PBMCs), collected before the fourth cycle of nivolumab. The CDR3 DNA reads TGCGCCAGCAGCCTGGCGGGGGGGGGATTAAATGAAAAACTGTTTTTT. It yields the protein CASSLAGGGLNEKLFF.